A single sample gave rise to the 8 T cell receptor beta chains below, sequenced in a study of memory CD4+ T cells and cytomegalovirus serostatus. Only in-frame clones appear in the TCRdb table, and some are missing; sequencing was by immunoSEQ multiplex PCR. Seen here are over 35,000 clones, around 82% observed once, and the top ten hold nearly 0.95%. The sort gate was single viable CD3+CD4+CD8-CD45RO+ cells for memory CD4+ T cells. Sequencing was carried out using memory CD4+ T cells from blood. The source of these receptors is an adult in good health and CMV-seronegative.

In nucleotides, the CDR3 is TGTGCCAGCAGCTTTCTATTTTCTGGGGCCAACGTCCTGACTTTC. Translation: CASSFLFSGANVLTF. V and J are TRBV5-8 and TRBJ2-6; D unclear. The V gene lost 2 bases and the J gene lost 1 base, with 7 bases spanning the gap. The CDR3 runs to 15 residues. CDR1 is SGHTS, CDR2 YDEGEE, per germline.

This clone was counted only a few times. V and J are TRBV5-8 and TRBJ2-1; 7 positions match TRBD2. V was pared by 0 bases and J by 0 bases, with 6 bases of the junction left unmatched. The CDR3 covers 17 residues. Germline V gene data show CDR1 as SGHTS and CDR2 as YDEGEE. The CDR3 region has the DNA TGTGCCAGCAGCTTGGATCGGGGGGTGCACTCCTACAATGAGCAGTTCTTC. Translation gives CASSLDRGVHSYNEQFF. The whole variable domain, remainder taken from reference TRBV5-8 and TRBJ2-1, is EAGVTQSPTHLIKTRGQQATLRCSPISGHTSVYWYQQALGLGLQFLLWYDEGEERNRGNFPPRFSGRQFPNYSSELNVNALELEDSALYLCASSLDRGVHSYNEQFFGPGTRLTVL.

CDR3 amino acids: CASSSTGRRREAFF. CDR3 DNA: TGTGCCAGCAGTTCCACCGGACGGAGGAGGGAAGCTTTCTTT. The rearrangement links TRBV6-6 to TRBJ1-1; D remains ambiguous. Germline CDR1 is MNHNY and CDR2 is SVGAGI (reference sequence). V was cut by 4 bases and J by 8 bases, with 17 bases left in between. The CDR3 extends over 14 amino acids.

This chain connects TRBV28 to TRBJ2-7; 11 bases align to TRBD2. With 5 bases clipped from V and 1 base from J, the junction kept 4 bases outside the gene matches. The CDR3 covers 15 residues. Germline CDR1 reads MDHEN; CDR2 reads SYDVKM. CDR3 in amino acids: CASSPGTSGSYEQYF. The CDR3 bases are TGTGCCAGCAGTCCCGGGACTAGCGGTTCCTACGAGCAGTACTTC.

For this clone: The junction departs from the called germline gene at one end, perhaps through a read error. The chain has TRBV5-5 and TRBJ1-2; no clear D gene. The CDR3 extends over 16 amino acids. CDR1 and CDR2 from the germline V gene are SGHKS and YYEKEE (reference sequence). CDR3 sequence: CASSQGLRPEGYGYTF. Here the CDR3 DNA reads TGCGCCAGCAGCCAAGGCCTCCGACCCGAGGGATATGGCTACACCTTC.

The CDR3 reads CASSEWGGQPQHF. The CDR3 bases are TGTGCCAGCAGTGAATGGGGGGGTCAGCCCCAGCATTTT. The rearrangement links TRBV2 to TRBJ1-5; TRBD1 is a possible D gene (5 bases). There are 13 residues in the CDR3. Germline V lookup: CDR1 SNHLY, CDR2 FYNNEI. Trimming stripped 2 bases from V and 6 bases from J, with 8 bases between.

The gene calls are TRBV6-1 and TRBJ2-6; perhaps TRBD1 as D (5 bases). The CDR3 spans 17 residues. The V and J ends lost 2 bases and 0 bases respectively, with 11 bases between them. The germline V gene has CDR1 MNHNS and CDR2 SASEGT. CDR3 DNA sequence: TGTGCCAGCAGTGAACAAACAGGATTCTCTGGGGCCAACGTCCTGACTTTC. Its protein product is CASSEQTGFSGANVLTF.

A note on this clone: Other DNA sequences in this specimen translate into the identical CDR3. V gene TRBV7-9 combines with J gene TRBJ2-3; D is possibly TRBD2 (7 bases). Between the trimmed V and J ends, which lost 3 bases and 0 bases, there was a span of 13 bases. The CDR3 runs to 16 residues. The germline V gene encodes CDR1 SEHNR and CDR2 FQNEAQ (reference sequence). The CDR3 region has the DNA TGTGCCAGCAGCTTTGAGGGGGGGGTGAGCACAGATACGCAGTATTTT. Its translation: CASSFEGGVSTDTQYF. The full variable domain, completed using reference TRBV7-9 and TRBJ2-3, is DTGVSQNPRHKITKRGQNVTFRCDPISEHNRLYWYRQTLGQGPEFLTYFQNEAQLEKSRLLSDRFSAERPKGSFSTLEIQRTEQGDSAMYLCASSFEGGVSTDTQYFGPGTRLTVL.